The present T cell receptor beta chain was sequenced within a study of early T cells in non-severe SARS-CoV-2 infection. At the level of the study: Chains were not paired, and sequencing was done on bulk RNA from unsorted whole blood.

Tagging with unique molecular identifiers was applied to individual cDNA molecules. Via MiXCR, TCRdb re-called the 5' RACE reads, giving one row per CDR3 protein. The sample has tens of thousands of distinct CDR3 sequences; around 9.3% are singletons. Whole-study findings and limits: Matching results from VDJdb favored anti-spike CD8 responses, leaving private and CD4 specificities undetected.

Trimming took 1 base from V and 1 from J, leaving 6 bases between them. This CDR3 comprises 15 residues. Germline assignment: CDR1 SGHDT and CDR2 YYEEEE. This clonotype was found a few times. Antigen unknown. The chain recombines TRBV5-6 with TRBJ2-6, with no clear D. The receptor comes from an adult who was a healthcare worker with PCR-confirmed SARS-CoV-2 infection or an uninfected control (not recorded which). Sequenced sample: whole blood. The CDR3 sequence is CASSLWSSGANVLTF. The CDR3 nucleotides read TGTGCCAGCAGCTTGTGGTCTTCTGGGGCCAACGTCCTGACTTTC.